This entry describes one TCR beta chain. The assay was immunoSEQ multiplex PCR, and TCRdb's table has in-frame clones only and misses some. The table has about 65,000 clones, roughly nine tenths seen once; the top ten hold 0.95% to 1.5%. This sample was included in a study of control samples from healthy donors and cancer patients. Trimming cost V 3 bases and J 11 bases, with 10 bases left between them. Germline lookup yields CDR1 DFQATT and CDR2 SNEGSKA (reference sequence). CDR3 length: 10 residues. This chain links TRBV20-1 with TRBJ1-1; D gene ambiguous. The sample taken for sequencing was PBMCs. The receptor comes from a woman between 45 and 60 years old with colorectal cancer. CDR3 DNA: TGCAGTGCTAGCCGGGAGAGGGCTTTCTTT. It codes for CSASRERAFF.